What follows are 30 T cell receptor beta chains derived from one specimen sequenced in a study of CD8 T cells in Susac syndrome (dated by TCRdb to the late 2010s). The protocol used for the library was the immunoSEQ multiplex PCR assay. RNA was extracted using the RNeasy kit, and roughly 0.45 to 1 microgram was reverse transcribed with random hexamers. Through fastp at Q25 and MiXCR, TCRdb rebuilt clones from the public reads, retaining in-frame beta chains. Each CDR3 protein appears once, grouped with its most common genes and DNA. The sample yields roughly 200,000 distinct CDR3 sequences; about 95% were counted once. 0.099% of the sample is held by the ten biggest clonotypes. The sequenced material came from CD4+ T cells from PBMCs. These receptors were obtained from a human donor with Susac syndrome.

The gene calls are TRBV4-1 and TRBJ2-1, with D possibly TRBD2 on 6 matching bases. Germline V gene lookup returns CDR1 MGHRA and CDR2 YSYEKL. The CDR3 is 17 residues long. Trimming left V 0 bases short and J 3 bases short, with 15 bases between. Here the CDR3 DNA reads TGCGCCAGCAGCCAAGATCCGTCGCTAGCGCGCTACAATGAGCAGTTCTTC. Translation gives CASSQDPSLARYNEQFF.

In the case of this clonotype: The DNA is omitted, as the CDR3 cannot be located on it reliably, and the CDR3 follows TCRdb's listing. V is TRBV2 and J is TRBJ1-2. The CDR3 has 14 residues if both end residues are counted. Germline V lookup: CDR1 SNHLY, CDR2 FYNNEI. The CDR3: CASSSSVLLDGYTF.

The rearrangement links TRBV29-1 to TRBJ2-1; 7 bases align to TRBD1. CDR1 SQVTM and CDR2 ANQGSEA come from the germline V gene. The trim removed 1 base at V and 7 bases at J, leaving 13 bases unmatched. The CDR3 runs 16 residues. Written as DNA, the CDR3 is TGCAGCGTTGAAGCTTCGACAGGGCGGGTGGGGAATGAGCAGTTCTTC. Protein product: CSVEASTGRVGNEQFF.

The chain couples TRBV20-1 to TRBJ2-3, with 8 bases fitting TRBD2. This CDR3 is 16 amino acids long. With V trimmed by 3 bases and J by 3 bases, 11 bases remained unmatched. Germline-derived CDR1 and CDR2 are DFQATT and SNEGSKA (reference sequence). The DNA for the CDR3 is TGCAGTGCTAGCGCAGTTAGGCGCGGGGGGACAGATACGCAGTATTTT. Protein: CSASAVRRGGTDTQYF.

The V call is TRBV27, the J call TRBJ1-2, with D perhaps matching TRBD1 (5 bases). Trimming stripped 0 bases from V and 4 bases from J, with 9 bases between. The CDR3 extends over 14 amino acids. CDR1 MNHEY and CDR2 SMNVEV come from the germline V gene (reference sequence). Here the CDR3 DNA reads TGTGCCAGCAGTTTATCCCCAGGGATCTATGGCTACACCTTC. Protein sequence: CASSLSPGIYGYTF.

CDR3 nucleotide sequence: TGTGCCAGCAGCGATACAGGGTACCAAGAGACCCAGTACTTC. This sequence encodes CASSDTGYQETQYF. This sequence joins TRBV3-1 and TRBJ2-5, with D maybe TRBD1 (6 bases). The CDR3 length is 14 residues. The V end was cut by 5 bases, the J end by 0 bases, with 10 bases between. The germline V gene has CDR1 LGHDT and CDR2 YNNKEL (reference sequence).

This chain connects TRBV7-8 to TRBJ1-1; tentative D call: TRBD1 (5 bases). The CDR3 has 14 residues. CDR1 and CDR2 (germline): SGHVS, FQNEAQ. Trimming shortened V by 0 bases and J by 4 bases, and 9 bases separated the two germline ends. The CDR3 is CASSLAPGRTEAFF. In nucleotides, the CDR3 is TGTGCCAGCAGCTTAGCCCCAGGGCGCACTGAAGCTTTCTTT.

In DNA, the CDR3 is TGTGCCAGCAGCTACGGGACTAGAAGTAATGAGCAGTTCTTC. Amino acid sequence: CASSYGTRSNEQFF. The chain combines TRBV5-4 with TRBJ2-1; TRBD2 aligns across 8 bases. Germline V CDR1 and CDR2: SGHNT, YYREEE (reference sequence). The CDR3 consists of 14 residues. The V segment lost 3 bases and the J segment 7 bases; nucleotides outside the gene matches: 6.

The V and J genes are TRBV28 and TRBJ2-5, with 8 positions matching TRBD2. CDR1 and CDR2 (germline): MDHEN, SYDVKM. V trimming: 2 bases; J trimming: 13 bases; junction bases outside the gene matches: 15. The CDR3 covers 15 residues. CDR3 region: CASSLKVLADPARYF. CDR3 bases: TGTGCCAGCAGTTTAAAGGTACTAGCGGACCCTGCGAGGTACTTC.

Concerning this clonotype: Its ends do not fully match the called genes, so a read error is possible. The chain combines TRBV7-7 with TRBJ2-6, with D possibly called TRBD1 or TRBD2 (5 bases each). Per the germline V gene, CDR1 is SSHAT and CDR2 is FNYEAQ (reference sequence). The CDR3 is 15 residues long. CDR3 nucleotides: TGTGCTAGCAGCGGCAGGGTCCTTGGGGCCAACGTCCTGACTTTC. It encodes CASSGRVLGANVLTF.

The rearrangement joins TRBV12-3 or TRBV12-4 to TRBJ2-5; maybe TRBD2 (5 bases). This CDR3 spans 13 amino acids. Trimming removed 3 bases at V and 5 bases at J, with 10 bases between. CDR3 bases: TGTGCCAGCAGTTTCTGGGGAGAGGAGACCCAGTACTTC. Translating gives CASSFWGEETQYF.

The chain has TRBV6-5 and TRBJ1-2, with D uncertain. V shed 2 bases and J shed 2 bases, with 12 bases lying between them. The CDR3 has 15 residues. CDR1 is MNHEY and CDR2 is SVGAGI in the germline V gene. The CDR3 DNA follows: TGTGCCAGCAGTTACAATGTCGGGTCCAACTATGGCTACACCTTC. The encoded protein is CASSYNVGSNYGYTF.

The rearrangement joins TRBV7-2 to TRBJ2-5; D is perhaps TRBD2 (6 bases). Germline values: CDR1 SGHTA, CDR2 FQGNSA. This CDR3 is 13 amino acids long. Between the trimmed V and J ends, which lost 2 bases and 5 bases, there was a span of 9 bases. The CDR3 is CASSLTREETQYF. The CDR3, as DNA: TGTGCCAGCAGCTTAACTCGGGAGGAGACCCAGTACTTC.

The chain couples TRBV20-1 to TRBJ1-6; the match to TRBD1 covers 9 bases. This CDR3 contains 14 residues. Germline V gene data show CDR1 as DFQATT and CDR2 as SNEGSKA (reference sequence). Losses at the gene ends were 3 bases for V and 7 bases for J; bases not matched to a gene: 4. The CDR3 spells CSARSTGGNSPLHF. The CDR3 DNA reads as TGCAGTGCTAGGAGCACAGGGGGCAATTCACCCCTCCACTTT.

This rearrangement joins TRBV7-2 to TRBJ2-7, with a possible D match to TRBD2 (7 bases). The CDR3 totals 15 residues. Trimming removed 1 base at V and 0 bases at J, with 10 bases between. CDR1 SGHTA and CDR2 FQGNSA come from the germline V gene. The DNA of the CDR3 is TGTGCCAGCAGCTTAGACGGGGGGCTCTCCTACGAGCAGTACTTC. Translated, it gives CASSLDGGLSYEQYF. Together with reference TRBV7-2 and TRBJ2-7, the CDR3 gives the full variable domain: GAGVSQSPSNKVTEKGKDVELRCDPISGHTALYWYRQSLGQGLEFLIYFQGNSAPDKSGLPSDRFSAERTGGSVSTLTIQRTQQEDSAVYLCASSLDGGLSYEQYFGPGTRLTVT.

The chain links TRBV30 to TRBJ2-7; D may be TRBD2 (5 bases). Trimming stripped 1 base from V and 4 bases from J, with 14 bases between. The germline V gene encodes CDR1 GTSNPN and CDR2 SVGIG (reference sequence). The CDR3 totals 14 residues. The CDR3 loop reads CAWSAGLIVYEQYF. The CDR3 bases are TGTGCCTGGAGTGCCGGACTGATCGTTTACGAGCAGTACTTC.

This clonotype was detected once. The gene calls are TRBV4-2 and TRBJ2-1; D possibly corresponds to TRBD1 (7 bases). The CDR3 runs 15 residues. Trimming shortened V by 4 bases and J by 3 bases, and 13 bases separated the two germline ends. Germline-derived CDR1 and CDR2 are LGHNA and YNFKEQ. The CDR3 region is CASSPYRGGYNEQFF. The CDR3 DNA is TGTGCCAGCAGCCCCTACAGGGGAGGCTACAATGAGCAGTTCTTC.

In DNA form, the CDR3 reads TGTGCCATCAGTGAGAGCAGAGGACTACAAGAGACCCAGTACTTC. Translated: CAISESRGLQETQYF. V usage is TRBV10-3 and J usage is TRBJ2-5; D perhaps matches TRBD2 (6 bases). Looked up from germline, CDR1 is ENHRY and CDR2 is SYGVKD. There are 15 residues in the CDR3. Trimming left V 2 bases short and J 2 bases short, with 12 bases between.

The CDR3: CASSFLGSYNEQFF. The CDR3, as DNA: TGTGCCAGCAGCTTCCTAGGGTCTTACAATGAGCAGTTCTTC. The chain combines TRBV7-9 with TRBJ2-1; D gene uncertain. The V end was cut by 3 bases, the J end by 4 bases, with 10 bases between. The length of the CDR3 is 14 residues. Per the germline V gene, CDR1 is SEHNR and CDR2 is FQNEAQ (reference sequence).

The chain employs TRBV19 and TRBJ2-3; D not certain. The CDR3 runs 12 residues. Germline CDR1 and CDR2: LNHDA and SQIVND (reference sequence). Trimming shortened V by 5 bases and J by 2 bases, and 5 bases separated the two germline ends. Here the CDR3 DNA reads TGTGCCAGTAGTCCTCCCACAGATACGCAGTATTTT. It codes for CASSPPTDTQYF.

The CDR3: CSAIAGVFDEQFF. CDR3 sequence (DNA): TGCAGTGCTATTGCGGGAGTGTTCGATGAGCAGTTCTTC. The chain carries TRBV20-1 and TRBJ2-1; 7 bases are shared with TRBD2. CDR1 and CDR2 from the germline V gene are DFQATT and SNEGSKA (reference sequence). The CDR3 length is 13 residues. V dropped 4 bases and J dropped 8; count of bases not matched to a gene: 8.

The chain couples TRBV30 to TRBJ1-6; D gene ambiguous. Trimming left V 3 bases short and J 9 bases short, with 6 bases between. The CDR3 is 11 residues long. Germline V gene sequence: CDR1 GTSNPN, CDR2 SVGIG (reference sequence). CDR3 amino acids: CAWSSPSPLHF. In DNA form, the CDR3 reads TGTGCCTGGAGCAGTCCTTCACCCCTCCACTTT.

The V and J genes are TRBV5-4 and TRBJ2-1; TRBD1 matches at 7 bases. The germline CDR1 and CDR2 sequences are SGHNT and YYREEE (reference sequence). This CDR3 region has 16 residues. V lost 4 bases to trimming and J lost 0 bases; unmatched junction nucleotides: 7. The DNA for the CDR3 is TGTGCCAGCAGCCCCCAGGGGGAACGCTCCTACAATGAGCAGTTCTTC. It specifies CASSPQGERSYNEQFF.

This chain links TRBV27 with TRBJ2-7; 8 nucleotides line up with TRBD1. V was clipped by 6 bases and J by 6 bases; unmatched bases: 7. CDR3 length: 13 amino acids. Germline V gives CDR1 MNHEY, CDR2 SMNVEV (reference sequence). The CDR3 DNA reads TGTGCCAGCAGCCTAGACAGGGGCTTCGAGCAGTACTTC. Translation gives CASSLDRGFEQYF.

This clonotype appeared a few times. The V call is TRBV28, the J call TRBJ2-7; 8 nucleotides match TRBD1. V gave up 7 bases and J gave up 0 bases; unmatched junction bases: 5. Germline values: CDR1 MDHEN, CDR2 SYDVKM. This CDR3 spans 14 amino acids. CDR3 residues: CASTTGQASYEQYF. CDR3 sequence (DNA): TGTGCCAGCACAACGGGACAGGCCTCCTACGAGCAGTACTTC.

This clonotype was seen a single time. The chain joins TRBV6-2 or TRBV6-3 to TRBJ1-1, with a possible D match to TRBD1 (6 bases). The CDR3 sequence is 14 residues long. Trimming left V 9 bases short and J 8 bases short, with 22 bases between. CDR1 MNHEY and CDR2 SVGEGT come from the germline V gene. CDR3 sequence reads: CASSPGGRSGEAFF. The CDR3 DNA sequence: TGTGCCAGTTCCCCTGGGGGGCGAAGTGGAGAAGCTTTCTTT.

The rearrangement links TRBV28 to TRBJ2-7; TRBD2 is a possible D gene (6 bases). The V end lost 3 bases, the J end lost 6 bases, and 6 bases lay between the germline ends. The CDR3 loop spans 11 amino acids. Germline V lookup: CDR1 MDHEN, CDR2 SYDVKM. CDR3 loop: CASSFGSEQYF. The CDR3 DNA sequence: TGTGCCAGCAGTTTCGGGAGCGAGCAGTACTTC. The whole variable domain, remainder taken from reference TRBV28 and TRBJ2-7, is DVKVTQSSRYLVKRTGEKVFLECVQDMDHENMFWYRQDPGLGLRLIYFSYDVKMKEKGDIPEGYSVSREKKERFSLILESASTNQTSMYLCASSFGSEQYFGPGTRLTVT.

The rearrangement links TRBV12-3 or TRBV12-4 to TRBJ2-7; tentative D call: TRBD1 (5 bases). The V and J ends lost 5 bases and 5 bases respectively, with 25 bases between them. This CDR3 contains 17 residues. CDR3 coding DNA: TGTGCCAGCAGTGGGGCGACCCGTCACCGATCCCTAGACGAGCAGTACTTC. This gives the protein CASSGATRHRSLDEQYF.

J is TRBJ1-2 and V is TRBV30, with 7 positions matching TRBD1. This CDR3 comprises 13 residues. Germline CDR1 is GTSNPN and CDR2 is SVGIG (reference sequence). V shed 3 bases and J 8 bases; nucleotides not matched to a gene: 9. The CDR3 reads CAWSDDRVRGYTF. CDR3 sequence (DNA): TGTGCCTGGAGCGATGACAGGGTACGAGGCTACACCTTC.

The chain combines TRBV3-1 with TRBJ2-7, with D unresolved. The CDR3 covers 13 residues. The germline V gene has CDR1 LGHDT and CDR2 YNNKEL (reference sequence). Deletions cut 4 bases from V and 1 base from J, with 8 bases between. The CDR3 loop reads CASSLKGSYEQYF. The CDR3, as DNA: TGTGCCAGCAGCCTCAAGGGTTCCTACGAGCAGTACTTC.